This T cell receptor beta chain was obtained from a study of T cell repertoires in cytomegalovirus infection. Study information: Public signatures in TCR beta pointed to CMV infection and matching HLA type.

Details on this clonotype: What it binds is not known. One base away lies a much larger clone, so this may be a sequencing read error.

General study results and limits: Pooled public TCR beta family frequency picked out CMV carriers with the relevant HLA. It was HLA-C-restricted CMV-specific TCR beta clonotypes that dominated the response ex vivo.

From the reads, TCRdb called clonotypes with MiXCR, one entry per CDR3 protein. Among roughly 760,000 distinct CDR3 sequences listed, less than 40% were seen once. V lost 8 bases and J lost 3; bases outside the gene matches: 12. The CDR3 sequence is 15 residues long. The germline V gene encodes CDR1 SGHTA and CDR2 FQGNSA. The chain links TRBV7-2 to TRBJ1-1, with 7 bases identical to TRBD1. The clonotype comes from a human donor in good health (CMV status not recorded). Some clones in this sample may be carry-over from other donors' samples. Sequencing was carried out using PBMCs. CDR3: CASRPLPGQHTEAFF. In DNA form, the CDR3 reads TGTGCCAGCCGCCCCCTTCCGGGACAGCACACTGAAGCTTTCTTT.